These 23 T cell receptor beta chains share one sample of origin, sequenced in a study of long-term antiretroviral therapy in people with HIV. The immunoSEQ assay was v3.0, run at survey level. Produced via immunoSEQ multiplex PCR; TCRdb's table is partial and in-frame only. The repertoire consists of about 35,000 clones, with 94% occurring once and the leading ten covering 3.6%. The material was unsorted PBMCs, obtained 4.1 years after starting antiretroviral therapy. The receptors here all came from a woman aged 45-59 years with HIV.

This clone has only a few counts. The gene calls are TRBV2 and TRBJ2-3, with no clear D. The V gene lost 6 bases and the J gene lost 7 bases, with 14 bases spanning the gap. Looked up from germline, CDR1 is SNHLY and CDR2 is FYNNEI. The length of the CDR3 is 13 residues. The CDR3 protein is CASRHIQRNTQYF. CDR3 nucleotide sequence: TGTGCCAGCAGACATATACAGAGAAATACGCAGTATTTT.

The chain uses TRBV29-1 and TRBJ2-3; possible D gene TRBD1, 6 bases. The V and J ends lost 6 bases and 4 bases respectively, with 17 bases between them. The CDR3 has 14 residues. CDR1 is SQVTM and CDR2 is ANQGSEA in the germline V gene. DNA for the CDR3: TGCAGCGTAAAACAGGGTTCTGGCGCAGATACGCAGTATTTT. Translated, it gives CSVKQGSGADTQYF.

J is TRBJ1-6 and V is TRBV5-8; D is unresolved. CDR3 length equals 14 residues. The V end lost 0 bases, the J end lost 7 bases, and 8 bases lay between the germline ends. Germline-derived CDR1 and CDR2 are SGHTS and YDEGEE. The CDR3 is CASSLGHANSPLHF. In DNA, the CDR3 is TGTGCCAGCAGCTTGGGACACGCGAATTCACCCCTCCACTTT.

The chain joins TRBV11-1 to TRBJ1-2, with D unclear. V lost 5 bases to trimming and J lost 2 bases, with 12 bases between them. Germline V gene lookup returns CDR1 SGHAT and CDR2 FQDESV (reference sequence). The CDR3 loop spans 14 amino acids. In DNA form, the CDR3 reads TGTGCCAGCAGCATAAGTACCACCAACTATGGCTACACCTTC. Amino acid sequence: CASSISTTNYGYTF. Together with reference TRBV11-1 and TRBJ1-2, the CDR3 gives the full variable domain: EAEVAQSPRYKITEKSQAVAFWCDPISGHATLYWYRQILGQGPELLVQFQDESVVDDSQLPKDRFSAERLKGVDSTLKIQPAELGDSAMYLCASSISTTNYGYTFGSGTRLTVV.

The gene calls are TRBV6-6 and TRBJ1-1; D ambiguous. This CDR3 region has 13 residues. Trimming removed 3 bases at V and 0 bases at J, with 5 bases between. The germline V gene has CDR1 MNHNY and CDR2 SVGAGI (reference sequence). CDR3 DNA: TGTGCCAGCAGTTATTCCATGAACACTGAAGCTTTCTTT. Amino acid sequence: CASSYSMNTEAFF.

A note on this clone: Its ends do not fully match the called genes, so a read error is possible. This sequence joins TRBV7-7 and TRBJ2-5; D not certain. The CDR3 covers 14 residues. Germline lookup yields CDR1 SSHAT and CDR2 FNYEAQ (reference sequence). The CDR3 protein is CASSLVSGRETQYF. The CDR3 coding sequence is TGTGCTAGCAGCTTAGTTTCTGGAAGAGAGACCCAGTACTTC.

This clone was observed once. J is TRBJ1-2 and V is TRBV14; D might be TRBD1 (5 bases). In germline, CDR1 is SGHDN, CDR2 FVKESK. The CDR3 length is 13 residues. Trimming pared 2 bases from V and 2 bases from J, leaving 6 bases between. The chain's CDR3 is CASSQRGNYGYTF. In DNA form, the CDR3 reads TGTGCCAGCAGCCAAAGGGGAAACTATGGCTACACCTTC.

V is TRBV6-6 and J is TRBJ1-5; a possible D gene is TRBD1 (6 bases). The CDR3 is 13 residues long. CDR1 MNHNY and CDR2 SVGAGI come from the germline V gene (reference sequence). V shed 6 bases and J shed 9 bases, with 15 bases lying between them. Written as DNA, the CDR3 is TGTGCCAGCAGGACAGGCGCCTCAGGGCCCCAGCATTTT. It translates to CASRTGASGPQHF.

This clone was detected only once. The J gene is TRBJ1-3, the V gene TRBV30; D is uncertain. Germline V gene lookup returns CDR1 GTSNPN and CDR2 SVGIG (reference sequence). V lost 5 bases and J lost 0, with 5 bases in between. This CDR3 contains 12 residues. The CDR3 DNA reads TGTGCCTGGGACCCCTCTGGAAACACCATATATTTT. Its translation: CAWDPSGNTIYF.

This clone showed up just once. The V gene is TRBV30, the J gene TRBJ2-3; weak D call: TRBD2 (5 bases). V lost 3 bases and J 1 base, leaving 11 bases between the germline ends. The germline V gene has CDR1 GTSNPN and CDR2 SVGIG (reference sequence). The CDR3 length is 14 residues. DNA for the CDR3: TGTGCCTGGAGGATCCTAGCAGGCACAGATACGCAGTATTTT. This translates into CAWRILAGTDTQYF.

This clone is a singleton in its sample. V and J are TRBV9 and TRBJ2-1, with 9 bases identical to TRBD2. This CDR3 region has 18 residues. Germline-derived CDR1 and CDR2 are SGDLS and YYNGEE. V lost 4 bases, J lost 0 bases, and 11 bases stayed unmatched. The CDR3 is CASSPGGGGVSSYNEQFF. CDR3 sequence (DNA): TGTGCCAGCAGCCCCGGTGGCGGGGGGGTGAGCTCCTACAATGAGCAGTTCTTC.

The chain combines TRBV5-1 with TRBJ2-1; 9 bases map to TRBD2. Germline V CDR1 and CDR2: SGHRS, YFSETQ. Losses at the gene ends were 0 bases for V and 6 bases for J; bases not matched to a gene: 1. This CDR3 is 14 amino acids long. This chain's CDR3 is CASSLVAGANEQFF. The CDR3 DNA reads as TGCGCCAGCAGCTTGGTAGCGGGGGCCAATGAGCAGTTCTTC.

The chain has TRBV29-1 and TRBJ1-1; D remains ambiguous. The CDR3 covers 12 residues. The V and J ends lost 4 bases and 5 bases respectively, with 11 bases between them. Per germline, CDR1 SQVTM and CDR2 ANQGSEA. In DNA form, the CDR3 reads TGCAGCGTTGGACTCGGGAGGACTGAAGCTTTCTTT. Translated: CSVGLGRTEAFF.

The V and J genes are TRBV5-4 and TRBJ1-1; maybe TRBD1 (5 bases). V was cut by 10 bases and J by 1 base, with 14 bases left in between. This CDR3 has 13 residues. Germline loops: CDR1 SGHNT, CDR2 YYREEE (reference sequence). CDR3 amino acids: CASQEGTNTEAFF. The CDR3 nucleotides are TGTGCCTCACAGGAGGGGACGAACACTGAAGCTTTCTTT.

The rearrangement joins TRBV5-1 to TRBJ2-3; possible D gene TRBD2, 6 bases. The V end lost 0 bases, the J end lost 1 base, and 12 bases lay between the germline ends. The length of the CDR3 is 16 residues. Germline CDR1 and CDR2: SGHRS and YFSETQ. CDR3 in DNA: TGCGCCAGCAGCTTGGGGACTACCGCGGGCACAGATACGCAGTATTTT. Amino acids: CASSLGTTAGTDTQYF.

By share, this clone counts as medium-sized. CDR3 region: CATSRGGGATDTQYF. CDR3 in DNA: TGTGCCACCAGCAGAGGCGGGGGGGCAACAGATACGCAGTATTTT. The V and J genes are TRBV15 and TRBJ2-3; 9 nucleotides line up with TRBD2. CDR3 length equals 15 residues. Germline CDR1 LNHNV, CDR2 YYDKDF (reference sequence). The trim removed 1 base at V and 3 bases at J, leaving 2 bases unmatched.

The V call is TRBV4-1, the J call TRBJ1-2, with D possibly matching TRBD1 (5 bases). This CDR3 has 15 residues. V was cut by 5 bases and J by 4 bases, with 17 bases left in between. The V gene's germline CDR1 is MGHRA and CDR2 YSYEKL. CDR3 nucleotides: TGCGCCAGCAGCGCGCAGGGAGGGCTAAGCTATGGCTACACCTTC. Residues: CASSAQGGLSYGYTF.

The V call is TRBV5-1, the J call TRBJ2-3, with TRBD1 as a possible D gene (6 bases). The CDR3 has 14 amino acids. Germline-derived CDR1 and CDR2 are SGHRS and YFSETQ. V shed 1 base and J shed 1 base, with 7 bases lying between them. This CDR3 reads CASSLPGGTDTQYF. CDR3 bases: TGCGCCAGCAGCTTGCCAGGGGGCACAGATACGCAGTATTTT.

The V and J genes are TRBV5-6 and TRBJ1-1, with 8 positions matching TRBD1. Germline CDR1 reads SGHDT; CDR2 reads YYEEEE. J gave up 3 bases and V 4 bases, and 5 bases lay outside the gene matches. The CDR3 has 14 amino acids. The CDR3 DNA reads TGTGCCAGCAGCCGCGACAGGGGATACACTGAAGCTTTCTTT. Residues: CASSRDRGYTEAFF.

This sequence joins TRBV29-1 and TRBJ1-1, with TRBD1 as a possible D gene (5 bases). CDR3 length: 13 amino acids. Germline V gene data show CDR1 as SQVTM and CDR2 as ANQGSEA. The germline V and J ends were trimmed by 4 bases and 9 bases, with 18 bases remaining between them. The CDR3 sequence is CSVALSRGRKAFF. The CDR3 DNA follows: TGCAGCGTTGCCCTATCTCGGGGCAGGAAAGCTTTCTTT.

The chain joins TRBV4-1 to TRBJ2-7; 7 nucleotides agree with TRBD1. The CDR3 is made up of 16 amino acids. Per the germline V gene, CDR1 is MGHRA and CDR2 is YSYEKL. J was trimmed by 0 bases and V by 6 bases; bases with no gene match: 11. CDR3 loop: CASRPHRDSLSYEQYF. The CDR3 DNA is TGCGCCAGCAGGCCGCACCGGGACAGTCTCTCCTACGAGCAGTACTTC.

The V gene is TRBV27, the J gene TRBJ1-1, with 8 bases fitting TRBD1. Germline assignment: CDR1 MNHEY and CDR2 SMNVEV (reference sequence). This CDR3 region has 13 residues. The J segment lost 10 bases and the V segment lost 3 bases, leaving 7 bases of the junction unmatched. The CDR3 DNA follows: TGTGCCAGCAGTTTCCAGGGGGCACGGTTAGCTTTCTTT. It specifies CASSFQGARLAFF.

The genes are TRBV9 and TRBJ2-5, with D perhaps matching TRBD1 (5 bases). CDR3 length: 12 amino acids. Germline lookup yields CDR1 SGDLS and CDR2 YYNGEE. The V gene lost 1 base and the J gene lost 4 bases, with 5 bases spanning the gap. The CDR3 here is CASSVQGETQYF. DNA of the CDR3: TGTGCCAGCAGCGTACAGGGAGAGACCCAGTACTTC.